This TCR beta chain was documented in a study of CD8+ T cells in alopecia areata. General observations from the study: Scalp samples also yield sequences from resident alphabeta T cells of normal skin.

The germline gives CDR1 MNHEY, CDR2 SVGAGI. The CDR3 extends over 11 amino acids. The V gene lost 4 bases and the J gene lost 8 bases, with 8 bases spanning the gap. The investigators collected lesional scalp punch biopsies and peripheral blood from alopecia areata patients. In each case, RNA was isolated and then reverse transcribed into cDNA as the sequencing template. Repertoires were generated with immunoSEQ multiplex PCR, while TCRdb's copy carries only in-frame clones and drops some. This sample has 150,000 or so clones, with almost 50% found just once. With regard to this clone: What it binds is not known.

The V gene is TRBV6-5, the J gene TRBJ1-2; D is ambiguous. The sample here was CD8+ T cells sorted from blood, taken at week 0. The receptor was derived from a human donor with alopecia areata. CDR3: CASSSGYGYTF. DNA for the CDR3: TGTGCCAGCAGTTCCGGGTACGGCTACACCTTC.